This T cell receptor beta chain came from a study of cytomegalovirus exposure and HLA in healthy donors. To note about this clone: What it binds is unknown.

Study-wide points: The HLA-A and HLA-B alleles of most subjects were reportedly predicted accurately from TCR beta sequences. With later analysis, a missense DCLRE1C variant became linked to TCR beta V- and J-gene trimming.

PCR employed 60 Vbeta and 13 Jbeta primers. Profiling relied on immunoSEQ multiplex PCR, and the TCRdb table lists in-frame clones only, not all of them. The sample has about 120,000 clones, over 70% seen once. V lost 0 bases to trimming and J lost 9 bases, with 12 bases between them. The CDR3 is 15 amino acids. The germline gives CDR1 MGHRA, CDR2 YSYEKL. The sample taken for sequencing was PBMCs. The receptor comes from a woman between 18 and 29 years old in good health and CMV-seronegative. The chain is built from TRBV4-1 and TRBJ1-6; D not resolved. As DNA, the CDR3 is TGCGCCAGCAGCCAAGACCCAGGCAGACCTTCACCCCTCCACTTT. Translating gives CASSQDPGRPSPLHF.